This T cell receptor beta chain was captured by sequencing in a study of T-cell memory formation after mild COVID-19. 5'RACE, which relied on constant-segment primers, yielded TCR alpha and TCR beta cDNA libraries carrying sample barcodes and UMIs. TCRdb itself ran the 5' RACE reads through MiXCR, one entry per CDR3 protein. The sample lists a few hundred thousand distinct CDR3 sequences; roughly 17% were seen once. Germline CDR1 reads MGHRA; CDR2 reads YSYEKL. V dropped 3 bases and J dropped 6; count of bases not matched to a gene: 6. The CDR3 loop spans 15 amino acids. This clonotype has just a few counts.

The TCR comes from a man younger than 30 who had mild COVID-19 (a few samples of this study predate the infection). Cell type and time point are not known. Sequencing was done on a sample of PBMCs or a T cell subset sorted from them (not recorded which). The V gene is TRBV4-1, the J gene TRBJ2-2, with TRBD2 matching over 8 bases. The CDR3 sequence: CASSQFFSGAGELFF. The CDR3 region has the DNA TGCGCCAGCAGCCAGTTTTTTAGCGGGGCCGGGGAGCTGTTTTTT.